The 26 T cell receptor beta chains reported below all come from one sample, sequenced in a study of control samples from healthy donors and cancer patients. Produced via immunoSEQ multiplex PCR; TCRdb's table is partial and in-frame only. The data show about 130,000 clones, around 92% seen once. Sequencing was carried out using blood. The receptors were gathered from a woman aged 50 to 60 in good health.

V is TRBV28 and J is TRBJ2-1; 8 bases agree with TRBD1. Germline assignment: CDR1 MDHEN and CDR2 SYDVKM. The CDR3 contains 13 residues. Trimming cost V 6 bases and J 14 bases; bases outside gene matches: 12. The CDR3 bases are TGTGCCAGCAGCCCTAACTCCGGGACAGGAGAGTTCTTC. Translation: CASSPNSGTGEFF.

CDR3 nucleotide sequence: TGTGCCTGGAGGGGGACACCCTCTGGAAACACCATATATTTT. Protein product: CAWRGTPSGNTIYF. This chain joins TRBV30 and TRBJ1-3; perhaps TRBD1 as D (6 bases). V was cut by 3 bases and J by 0 bases, with 9 bases left in between. The V gene's germline CDR1 is GTSNPN and CDR2 SVGIG (reference sequence). This CDR3 comprises 14 residues.

The CDR3, as DNA: TGTGCCAGCAGTTTGGGCAGGGGGTCGGGCTACACCTTC. It is translated as CASSLGRGSGYTF. This chain links TRBV12-3 or TRBV12-4 with TRBJ1-2, with 7 bases lining up with TRBD1. V dropped 3 bases and J dropped 8; count of bases not matched to a gene: 6. The CDR3 is 13 amino acids.

The chain couples TRBV5-4 to TRBJ1-3; tentatively, D is TRBD1 (6 bases). V was pared by 5 bases and J by 3 bases, with 15 bases between. The V gene's germline CDR1 is SGHNT and CDR2 YYREEE (reference sequence). The CDR3 is 15 amino acids. CDR3 sequence reads: CASSHRDVDGNTIYF. Written as DNA, the CDR3 is TGTGCCAGCAGTCACAGGGATGTCGATGGAAACACCATATATTTT.

This clone has a single count. The chain links TRBV30 to TRBJ2-3; D remains unclear. V was pared by 2 bases and J by 0 bases, with 9 bases between. This CDR3 is built from 14 residues. Germline values: CDR1 GTSNPN, CDR2 SVGIG (reference sequence). In DNA form, the CDR3 reads TGTGCCTGGAGTACCCCACGGAGCACAGATACGCAGTATTTT. Its translation is CAWSTPRSTDTQYF.

This chain links TRBV27 with TRBJ1-1; 9 nucleotides align to TRBD1. Germline-derived CDR1 and CDR2 are MNHEY and SMNVEV (reference sequence). V lost 3 bases to trimming and J lost 11 bases; unmatched junction nucleotides: 16. This CDR3 is 16 amino acids long. Here the CDR3 DNA reads TGTGCCAGCAGTTTCATTACAGGACAGGGGCCCGGAGAGGCTTTCTTT. Translation: CASSFITGQGPGEAFF.

This chain uses TRBV28 with TRBJ1-1; a possible D gene is TRBD1 (6 bases). CDR3 length equals 12 residues. The germline gives CDR1 MDHEN, CDR2 SYDVKM. Trimming cost V 7 bases and J 4 bases, with 10 bases left between them. CDR3 loop: CASKLGGTEAFF. The CDR3 DNA sequence: TGTGCCAGCAAACTAGGGGGCACTGAAGCTTTCTTT.

The gene calls are TRBV6-5 and TRBJ2-7; the D call may be TRBD1 or TRBD2 (5 bases each). Germline V gene data show CDR1 as MNHEY and CDR2 as SVGAGI. Trimming cost V 8 bases and J 6 bases, with 20 bases left between them. The CDR3 consists of 14 residues. CDR3 coding DNA: TGTGCCAGCGTCGCCGGGACGACGGGCTCCGAGCAGTACTTC. Amino acids: CASVAGTTGSEQYF.

The chain combines TRBV14 with TRBJ2-1; D unresolved. The V end lost 2 bases, the J end lost 9 bases, and 11 bases lay between the germline ends. Per the germline V gene, CDR1 is SGHDN and CDR2 is FVKESK. The CDR3 consists of 13 residues. The CDR3, as DNA: TGTGCCAGCAGCCAAAGGCTATTAGGTGAGCAGTTCTTC. It encodes CASSQRLLGEQFF.

Details on this clone: A read error may produce the germline difference seen at one junction end. The chain uses TRBV7-7 and TRBJ2-1; perhaps TRBD2 as D (7 bases). The CDR3 has 15 amino acids. Looked up from germline, CDR1 is SSHAT and CDR2 is FNYEAQ (reference sequence). The CDR3 spells CASSPIKGGPYEQFF. The DNA of the CDR3 is TGTGCTAGCAGCCCTATTAAGGGGGGGCCCTATGAGCAGTTCTTC.

This rearrangement joins TRBV7-2 to TRBJ2-3, with TRBD2 matching 8 bases. V gave up 4 bases and J gave up 4 bases; unmatched junction bases: 7. Germline V gene lookup returns CDR1 SGHTA and CDR2 FQGNSA. The CDR3 totals 15 residues. The CDR3 protein is CASSSRGGPSDTQYF. CDR3 nucleotides: TGTGCCAGCAGCTCCCGGGGGGGGCCGTCAGATACGCAGTATTTT.

V and J are TRBV7-9 and TRBJ1-4; no firm D call. CDR3 length: 15 residues. V lost 5 bases and J 0 bases, leaving 10 bases between the germline ends. Per germline, CDR1 SEHNR and CDR2 FQNEAQ (reference sequence). CDR3 sequence (DNA): TGTGCCAGCAGCCTTATCAGCACAACTAATGAAAAACTGTTTTTT. This gives the protein CASSLISTTNEKLFF.

Note on this clone: Other DNA sequences in the same sample also yield this CDR3. The V gene is TRBV5-1, the J gene TRBJ2-1; 10 nucleotides agree with TRBD2. Germline CDR1 reads SGHRS; CDR2 reads YFSETQ. After removal of 4 bases from V and 6 bases from J, the junction contained 13 bases not matched to a gene. This CDR3 region has 17 residues. The CDR3 region is CASSGLSGGAWGNEQFF. The CDR3 region has the DNA TGCGCCAGCAGCGGTCTGAGCGGGGGGGCCTGGGGCAATGAGCAGTTCTTC.

The rearrangement joins TRBV6-5 to TRBJ2-5; 8 bases line up with TRBD1. CDR1 is MNHEY, CDR2 SVGAGI, per germline. The CDR3 totals 15 residues. The ends lost 2 bases at V and 3 bases at J; junction bases unmatched: 5. CDR3: CASSYGGQGKETQYF. CDR3 nucleotide sequence: TGTGCCAGCAGTTACGGAGGACAGGGAAAAGAGACCCAGTACTTC.

This clone was seen once. The CDR3 DNA sequence: TGTGCCACCAGCAGAGATGGGATATTCAGGGAGACCCAGTACTTC. Translating it yields CATSRDGIFRETQYF. This rearrangement joins TRBV15 to TRBJ2-5; D gene ambiguous. The CDR3 covers 15 residues. Trimming cost V 0 bases and J 5 bases, with 13 bases left between them. Germline CDR1 reads LNHNV; CDR2 reads YYDKDF (reference sequence).

The rearrangement joins TRBV3-1 (or the pseudogene TRBV3-2) to TRBJ2-5; no clear D. The CDR3 sequence is 12 residues long. The V and J ends lost 3 bases and 7 bases respectively, with 9 bases between them. Germline assignment: CDR1 LGHDT and CDR2 YNNKEL (reference sequence). The CDR3 spells CASSQMDRTQYF. The CDR3 region has the DNA TGTGCCAGCAGCCAGATGGATCGGACCCAGTACTTC.

This rearrangement joins TRBV5-1 to TRBJ1-2; TRBD1 matches at 10 bases. From germline, CDR1 is SGHRS and CDR2 YFSETQ. V lost 0 bases and J lost 6; bases outside the gene matches: 11. The CDR3 contains 17 residues. The CDR3 nucleotides are TGCGCCAGCAGCTTGGATGTCTTGTTCGGGACAGGGGATGGCTACACCTTC. Amino acids: CASSLDVLFGTGDGYTF.

This sequence joins TRBV5-6 and TRBJ1-6; 7 positions agree with TRBD1. Trimming at V came to 0 bases and at J to 5 bases, leaving 2 bases not matched to a gene. This CDR3 spans 15 amino acids. From germline, CDR1 is SGHDT and CDR2 YYEEEE. The DNA for the CDR3 is TGTGCCAGCAGCTTGGTAGACAGGGATAATTCACCCCTCCACTTT. Its protein product is CASSLVDRDNSPLHF.

The V call is TRBV28, the J call TRBJ1-1; no reliable D call. This CDR3 is built from 15 residues. Deletions cut 2 bases from V and 1 base from J, with 11 bases between. CDR1 is MDHEN and CDR2 is SYDVKM in the germline V gene. The CDR3 nucleotides are TGTGCCAGCAGTTTACCCTTAGGACGGAACACTGAAGCTTTCTTT. Its translation: CASSLPLGRNTEAFF. Full variable domain (outside the CDR3, taken from reference TRBV28 and TRBJ1-1): DVKVTQSSRYLVKRTGEKVFLECVQDMDHENMFWYRQDPGLGLRLIYFSYDVKMKEKGDIPEGYSVSREKKERFSLILESASTNQTSMYLCASSLPLGRNTEAFFGQGTRLTVV.

The CDR3 DNA reads as TGTGCCAGTAGTATAGGGACAGCACTGAACACCGGGGAGCTGTTTTTT. Protein product: CASSIGTALNTGELFF. V usage is TRBV19 and J usage is TRBJ2-2, with D possibly TRBD1 on 6 matching bases. The length of the CDR3 is 16 residues. V lost 1 base, J lost 1 base, and 10 bases lay in between. Per the germline V gene, CDR1 is LNHDA and CDR2 is SQIVND (reference sequence).

The rearrangement joins TRBV6-5 to TRBJ2-1; D may be TRBD1 (6 bases). Per the germline V gene, CDR1 is MNHEY and CDR2 is SVGAGI. This CDR3 comprises 15 residues. V lost 4 bases and J 0 bases, leaving 10 bases between the germline ends. CDR3 region: CASSFRRGSYNEQFF. The CDR3 DNA reads as TGTGCCAGCAGTTTTCGCAGGGGCTCCTACAATGAGCAGTTCTTC.

V gene TRBV6-5 combines with J gene TRBJ2-1; maybe TRBD1 (6 bases). Germline CDR1 reads MNHEY; CDR2 reads SVGAGI. CDR3 length: 14 residues. V lost 4 bases, J lost 7 bases, and 14 bases lay in between. CDR3 sequence (DNA): TGTGCCAGCAGTTCACGGACAGTTTCTAATGAGCAGTTCTTC. Translation: CASSSRTVSNEQFF.

The V gene is TRBV2, the J gene TRBJ2-7; TRBD2 is a possible D gene (6 bases). The ends were cut back, 3 bases at V and 4 bases at J, with 16 bases in the middle. Germline-derived CDR1 and CDR2 are SNHLY and FYNNEI. This CDR3 spans 15 amino acids. CDR3 coding DNA: TGTGCCAGCAGTGATAGGTCAGGGAGGATGTACGAGCAGTACTTC. This codes for CASSDRSGRMYEQYF.

For the CDR3, the DNA is TGTGCCAGTGAGACAGGGTCTGGAAACACCATATATTTT. Encoded protein: CASETGSGNTIYF. The genes are TRBV2 and TRBJ1-3, with 7 positions matching TRBD1. Per germline, CDR1 SNHLY and CDR2 FYNNEI. V lost 9 bases to trimming and J lost 1 base; unmatched junction nucleotides: 3. CDR3 length equals 13 residues.

This clone showed up just a few times. The chain has TRBV30 and TRBJ1-1, with a weak D call TRBD1 (6 bases). From germline, CDR1 is GTSNPN and CDR2 SVGIG (reference sequence). V was pared by 0 bases and J by 3 bases, with 14 bases between. The CDR3 contains 15 residues. The CDR3 reads CAWSVPDRYYTEAFF. CDR3 sequence (DNA): TGTGCCTGGAGTGTACCGGACAGATACTACACTGAAGCTTTCTTT.

The gene calls are TRBV5-1 and TRBJ2-7, with TRBD2 as a possible D gene (6 bases). Trimming stripped 0 bases from V and 3 bases from J, with 10 bases between. Germline CDR1 is SGHRS and CDR2 is YFSETQ. This CDR3 is 14 amino acids long. CDR3 loop: CASSLDPGVYEQYF. The CDR3 DNA reads TGCGCCAGCAGCTTGGATCCGGGGGTCTACGAGCAGTACTTC.